One T cell receptor (beta chain) is described in this entry. This clone's antigen is unknown. No much larger clone is present one base from it, and per-base qualities are unavailable. The data stem from a study of blood T cell repertoires in COVID-19 (dated by TCRdb to about 2020). Study-level background: The collaborator samples originated in the United States, Italy and Spain and spanned the acute and convalescent phases of COVID-19. The material from the prospective study consisted of cDNA or gDNA derived from T cells, B-cell-depleted T cells, or PBMCs. Subjects who had been exposed to COVID-19, were actively infected with it, or had recovered from it provided the deeply sampled blood TCRbeta repertoires that made up the dataset. The repertoires were released in a freely available public database meant as a resource for research on the immune response to SARS-CoV-2. Samples were obtained from the ongoing ImmuneRACE study (first 160 participants) and from over a thousand subjects provided by 6 global collaborators. A de-identified subject ID, COVID-19 status, age in years and sex were almost always included in the sample metadata. HLA class I and class II types, where available, came from metadata supplied by the sample provider rather than from assay-based typing.

Collaborating institutions collected whole blood in K2EDTA tubes following their own protocols. Collaborator samples were shipped for TCRbeta analysis as frozen whole blood, isolated PBMCs, or DNA extracted from either sample type. The research as a whole found: Clinical and demographic metadata were provided uncurated, with the amount varying by source and participant.

TCRbeta CDR3 regions were amplified from genomic DNA by means of the immunoSEQ Assay, a bias-controlled multiplex PCR. Per the original workflow: The number of nucleated cells in each sample was estimated from the amplification of reference gene primers within the assay. To quantify the absolute abundance of each unique TCRbeta CDR3 rearrangement, sequence reads were collapsed and filtered. For each sample, productive Simpson clonality was calculated as the square root of Simpson's diversity index over productive rearrangements. TCRdb took over this immuneACCESS table, retaining in-frame rearrangements with V and J assigned. Such tables are incomplete; in checked studies, under half of the missing clones stem from an unresolved V gene, and the remainder is unexplained. That table supplies the V and J calls and clone size; D and trimming were determined from the DNA. Recorded for this sample are around 200,000 clones; around 88% of them occurred a single time. Less than 3.5% of the sample goes to the ten largest clones.

The CDR3 runs 13 residues from the cysteine to the phenylalanine. Just the 39-base CDR3 DNA is kept, in frame starting at base 1. Per the germline V gene (reference sequence), SEHNR is the CDR1 and FQNEAQ is the CDR2. The junction carries 9 bases between V and J, which are trimmed by 3 bases and 4 bases respectively. The chain couples TRBV7-9 to TRBJ1-2; confidence is insufficient to name the D gene. The TCR was taken from a man in his fifties or sixties with active or convalescent COVID-19. Sequencing used peripheral blood. The CDR3 protein is CASSFQFSYGYTF. The DNA reads as follows: TGTGCCAGCAGCTTTCAGTTCAGCTATGGCTACACCTTC.